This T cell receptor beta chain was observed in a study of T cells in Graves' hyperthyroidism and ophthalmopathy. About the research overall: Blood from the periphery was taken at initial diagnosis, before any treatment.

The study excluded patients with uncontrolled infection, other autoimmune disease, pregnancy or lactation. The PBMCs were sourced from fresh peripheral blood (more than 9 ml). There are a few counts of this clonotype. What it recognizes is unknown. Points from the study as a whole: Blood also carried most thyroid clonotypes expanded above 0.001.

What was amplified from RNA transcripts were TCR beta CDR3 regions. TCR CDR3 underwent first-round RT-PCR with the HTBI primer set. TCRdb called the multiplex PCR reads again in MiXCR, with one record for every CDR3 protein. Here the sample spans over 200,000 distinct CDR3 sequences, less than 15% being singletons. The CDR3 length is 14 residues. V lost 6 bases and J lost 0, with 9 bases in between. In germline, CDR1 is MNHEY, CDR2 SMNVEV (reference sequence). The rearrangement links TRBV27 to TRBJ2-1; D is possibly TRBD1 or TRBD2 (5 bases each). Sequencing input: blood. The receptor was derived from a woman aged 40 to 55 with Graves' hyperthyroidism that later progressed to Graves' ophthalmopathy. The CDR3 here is CASSWGSSYNEQFF. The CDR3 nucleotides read TGTGCCAGCAGCTGGGGGAGCTCCTACAATGAGCAGTTCTTC.